The 32 T cell receptor beta chains reported below all come from one sample, sequenced in a study of response to subunit inactivated influenza vaccine. TCRdb re-called the RT-PCR reads with MiXCR, one entry per CDR3 protein. The data contain over 150,000 distinct CDR3 sequences, about a tenth of them singletons. The material sequenced was non-naive T cells sorted from PBMCs, taken roughly 45 days after vaccination. The receptors shown here come from a man aged 50-59 years who received an inactivated influenza vaccine.

V gene TRBV7-9 combines with J gene TRBJ2-7; D is perhaps TRBD1 (6 bases). Per the germline V gene, CDR1 is SEHNR and CDR2 is FQNEAQ (reference sequence). Trimming removed 7 bases from V and 2 bases from J, with 15 bases in between. This CDR3 is built from 14 residues. The CDR3 region is CASTILGQPYEQYF. CDR3 DNA: TGTGCCAGCACCATTCTCGGACAGCCCTACGAGCAGTACTTC.

The chain employs TRBV4-2 and TRBJ2-1, with TRBD2 matching over 8 bases. V was pared by 0 bases and J by 5 bases, with 3 bases of the junction left unmatched. Looked up from germline, CDR1 is LGHNA and CDR2 is YNFKEQ. The CDR3 consists of 15 residues. CDR3 in amino acids: CASSQDFGGDNEQFF. CDR3 bases: TGTGCCAGCAGCCAAGATTTCGGGGGGGACAATGAGCAGTTCTTC.

This clonotype was seen ten or more times. The chain recombines TRBV5-6 with TRBJ1-2; TRBD1 is a possible D gene (5 bases). Germline CDR1 SGHDT, CDR2 YYEEEE. There are 13 residues in the CDR3. Deletions cut 4 bases from V and 2 bases from J, with 9 bases between. Here the CDR3 DNA reads TGTGCCAGCAGCAGGGGATCGAACTATGGCTACACCTTC. Translating it yields CASSRGSNYGYTF.

This chain uses TRBV7-9 with TRBJ2-7; a weak D match, TRBD1 (6 bases). The CDR3 covers 14 residues. Trimming pared 5 bases from V and 3 bases from J, leaving 14 bases between. CDR1 SEHNR and CDR2 FQNEAQ come from the germline V gene (reference sequence). CDR3 in amino acids: CASSQKQGYYEQYF. In DNA form, the CDR3 reads TGTGCCAGCAGCCAAAAACAGGGTTACTACGAGCAGTACTTC.

This clonotype was counted ten times or more. The rearrangement joins TRBV3-1 to TRBJ2-1, with TRBD2 matching over 12 bases. This CDR3 has 17 residues. J gave up 7 bases and V 4 bases, and 11 bases lay outside the gene matches. Germline CDR1 is LGHDT and CDR2 is YNNKEL (reference sequence). The CDR3 sequence is CASSPRPGLAGWNEQFF. The DNA for the CDR3 is TGTGCCAGCAGCCCACGACCCGGACTAGCGGGATGGAATGAGCAGTTCTTC.

This clonotype showed up just a few times. CDR3 protein: CASSYTGDEQFF. The CDR3 bases are TGTGCCAGCAGCTATACAGGGGATGAGCAGTTCTTC. The rearrangement uses TRBV9 and TRBJ2-1, with 7 bases aligning to TRBD1. This CDR3 is 12 amino acids long. Germline lookup yields CDR1 SGDLS and CDR2 YYNGEE. J gave up 8 bases and V 4 bases, and 3 bases lay outside the gene matches.

The table lists this clonotype with many counts. V gene TRBV25-1 combines with J gene TRBJ1-2, with D perhaps matching TRBD1 (5 bases). CDR3 size: 14 residues. Between the trimmed V and J ends, which lost 0 bases and 4 bases, there was a span of 9 bases. The germline CDR1 and CDR2 sequences are MGHDK and SYGVNS. The CDR3 spells CASSEYDRPYGYTF. The CDR3 bases are TGTGCCAGCAGTGAATACGACAGACCCTATGGCTACACCTTC.

By frequency in the sample, this clonotype is medium-sized. The chain carries TRBV7-2 and TRBJ1-6; D not resolved. Germline V lookup: CDR1 SGHTA, CDR2 FQGNSA. The V end was cut by 2 bases, the J end by 0 bases, with 8 bases between. The CDR3 is 16 amino acids. In nucleotides, the CDR3 is TGTGCCAGCAGCTTATCTCACAGCTCCTATAATTCACCCCTCCACTTT. Translating gives CASSLSHSSYNSPLHF.

V is TRBV20-1 and J is TRBJ1-4; D perhaps matches TRBD1 (6 bases). The CDR3 sequence is 13 residues long. V was clipped by 0 bases and J by 10 bases, with 12 bases between them. Looked up from germline, CDR1 is DFQATT and CDR2 is SNEGSKA (reference sequence). CDR3 in amino acids: CSARDNRDAKLFF. CDR3 coding DNA: TGCAGTGCTAGAGATAACAGGGACGCAAAACTGTTTTTT.

This clonotype was observed a handful of times. Written as DNA, the CDR3 is TGTGCAAAATGCACAGATACGCAGTATTTT. Amino acids: CAKCTDTQYF. The chain joins TRBV28 to TRBJ2-3; D is undetermined. The CDR3 runs to 10 residues. CDR1 and CDR2 from the germline V gene are MDHEN and SYDVKM.

Many counts were recorded for this clonotype. V gene TRBV7-2 combines with J gene TRBJ2-7; D is unclear. CDR1 and CDR2 (germline): SGHTA, FQGNSA. The V end lost 1 base, the J end lost 6 bases, and 10 bases lay between the germline ends. This CDR3 region has 13 residues. CDR3 in amino acids: CASSLVPLVEQYF. The CDR3 coding sequence is TGTGCCAGCAGCTTAGTTCCCCTTGTCGAGCAGTACTTC.

Concerning this clonotype itself: At one end the junction does not follow the germline gene, possibly because of a read error. The chain links TRBV7-2 to TRBJ1-5, with TRBD1 matching over 9 bases. CDR1 SGHTA and CDR2 FQGNSA come from the germline V gene. This CDR3 has 15 residues. For the CDR3, the DNA is TGTGCCAGCAGCTGTGTTACAGGGGGCAACCAGCCCCAGCATTTT. Protein sequence: CASSCVTGGNQPQHF.

This clonotype was detected many times. V and J are TRBV3-1 and TRBJ1-1, with D uncertain. Germline V gene lookup returns CDR1 LGHDT and CDR2 YNNKEL (reference sequence). CDR3 length: 13 amino acids. V dropped 4 bases and J dropped 4 bases, with 10 bases sitting between them. CDR3 coding DNA: TGTGCCAGCAGCCCAACATGGGGCACTGAAGCTTTCTTT. Its translation is CASSPTWGTEAFF.

This chain joins TRBV5-1 and TRBJ2-5, with 7 bases that match TRBD1. The CDR3 is 15 residues long. Germline-derived CDR1 and CDR2 are SGHRS and YFSETQ. Losses at the gene ends were 4 bases for V and 2 bases for J; bases not matched to a gene: 8. The DNA for the CDR3 is TGCGCCAGCAGCGGTACGGGACAGCCTCAAGAGACCCAGTACTTC. Its protein is CASSGTGQPQETQYF.

The chain links TRBV6-1 to TRBJ2-7; D is unresolved. The germline V and J ends were trimmed by 5 bases and 2 bases, with 10 bases remaining between them. The germline CDR1 and CDR2 sequences are MNHNS and SASEGT. The CDR3 is 13 residues long. The CDR3 DNA follows: TGTGCCAGCAGTACCGGGCCACCCTACGAGCAGTACTTC. Amino acids: CASSTGPPYEQYF.

This clonotype came up a few times. The chain couples TRBV13 to TRBJ1-2, with unresolved D. In germline, CDR1 is PRHDT, CDR2 FYEKMQ (reference sequence). The CDR3 contains 16 residues. With 2 bases removed from V and 0 bases from J, the gap between germline ends came to 13 bases. As DNA, the CDR3 is TGTGCCAGCAGCTTAAACGGCCGACGTTCTAACTATGGCTACACCTTC. Amino acid sequence: CASSLNGRRSNYGYTF. The variable domain in full, with the rest retrieved from reference TRBV13 and TRBJ1-2, is AAGVIQSPRHLIKEKRETATLKCYPIPRHDTVYWYQQGPGQDPQFLISFYEKMQSDKGSIPDRFSAQQFSDYHSELNMSSLELGDSALYFCASSLNGRRSNYGYTFGSGTRLTVV.

The chain couples TRBV14 to TRBJ2-7; D is ambiguous. The CDR3 is 13 residues long. Germline CDR1 is SGHDN and CDR2 is FVKESK. V lost 1 base, J lost 3 bases, and 7 bases lay in between. The CDR3 spells CASSQANHYEQYF. The CDR3 bases are TGTGCCAGCAGCCAAGCTAACCACTACGAGCAGTACTTC.

This clonotype appeared a few times. V usage is TRBV28 and J usage is TRBJ1-6, with 8 positions matching TRBD1. This CDR3 spans 14 amino acids. V was pared by 4 bases and J by 8 bases, with 4 bases of the junction left unmatched. Germline loops: CDR1 MDHEN, CDR2 SYDVKM. The DNA of the CDR3 is TGTGCCAGCAGTTCGGACAGGGTATATTCACCCCTCCACTTT. Its protein product is CASSSDRVYSPLHF. Full variable domain (outside the CDR3, taken from reference TRBV28 and TRBJ1-6): DVKVTQSSRYLVKRTGEKVFLECVQDMDHENMFWYRQDPGLGLRLIYFSYDVKMKEKGDIPEGYSVSREKKERFSLILESASTNQTSMYLCASSSDRVYSPLHFGNGTRLTVT.

Only a few counts were recorded for this clonotype. The chain has TRBV9 and TRBJ2-3, with D perhaps being TRBD1 or TRBD2 (5 bases each). The V gene's germline CDR1 is SGDLS and CDR2 YYNGEE. V shed 0 bases and J shed 4 bases, with 9 bases lying between them. This CDR3 is 14 amino acids long. The CDR3 here is CASSVGMGADTQYF. CDR3 bases: TGTGCCAGCAGCGTAGGAATGGGGGCAGATACGCAGTATTTT.

This clonotype was counted many times. This chain joins TRBV5-6 and TRBJ2-5; 7 nucleotides match TRBD1. The germline V gene encodes CDR1 SGHDT and CDR2 YYEEEE. The CDR3 covers 15 residues. The trim removed 3 bases at V and 5 bases at J, leaving 10 bases unmatched. In DNA form, the CDR3 reads TGTGCCAGCAGCTCCCTGACAGGGTGGGAGGAGACCCAGTACTTC. Its protein is CASSSLTGWEETQYF.

This clonotype has ten or more counts. This chain uses TRBV5-1 with TRBJ2-7, with D tentatively TRBD2 (5 bases). The CDR3 is made up of 13 amino acids. Germline CDR1 reads SGHRS; CDR2 reads YFSETQ. The V end lost 4 bases, the J end lost 2 bases, and 10 bases lay between the germline ends. The DNA for the CDR3 is TGCGCCAGCAGCCGTGGAGGAGCCTACGAGCAGTACTTC. This encodes CASSRGGAYEQYF.

This clonotype was seen at least ten times. The gene calls are TRBV7-2 and TRBJ2-7; D possibly corresponds to TRBD1 (6 bases). This CDR3 has 12 amino acids. With 2 bases removed from V and 10 bases from J, the gap between germline ends came to 12 bases. CDR1 and CDR2 from the germline V gene are SGHTA and FQGNSA. Here the CDR3 DNA reads TGTGCCAGCAGCTTATCTCAGGGGAAACAGTACTTC. The encoded protein is CASSLSQGKQYF.

This clonotype was recorded a few times. The chain carries TRBV6-1 and TRBJ1-2; TRBD1 is a possible D gene (5 bases). The CDR3 has 15 residues. V was trimmed by 7 bases and J by 4 bases, leaving 19 bases between them. Looked up from germline, CDR1 is MNHNS and CDR2 is SASEGT. CDR3 protein: CASTRTRDPSYGYTF. For the CDR3, the DNA is TGTGCCAGCACCCGAACCAGGGACCCTTCCTATGGCTACACCTTC.

This clonotype was observed at least ten times. The chain employs TRBV20-1 and TRBJ2-3, with TRBD2 identical over 14 bases. Germline V gene sequence: CDR1 DFQATT, CDR2 SNEGSKA (reference sequence). The length of the CDR3 is 14 residues. Trimming at V came to 5 bases and at J to 5 bases, leaving 3 bases not matched to a gene. CDR3 nucleotides: TGCAGTGCTGACGGGACTAGCGGGGGAGATACGCAGTATTTT. Translation gives CSADGTSGGDTQYF.

The chain links TRBV7-9 to TRBJ2-1, with TRBD2 matching over 7 bases. The CDR3 sequence is 15 residues long. J was trimmed by 4 bases and V by 3 bases; bases with no gene match: 6. Germline CDR1 is SEHNR and CDR2 is FQNEAQ (reference sequence). The CDR3: CASSFGSGRYNEQFF. The CDR3 DNA reads as TGTGCCAGCAGCTTCGGTAGCGGGCGGTACAATGAGCAGTTCTTC.

The chain uses TRBV5-8 and TRBJ2-2; 7 bases match TRBD1. The CDR3 sequence is 15 residues long. CDR1 is SGHTS, CDR2 YDEGEE, per germline. Trimming took 3 bases from V and 4 from J; bases not matched to a gene: 6. The CDR3: CASSSGTASTGELFF. CDR3 sequence (DNA): TGTGCCAGCAGCTCTGGGACAGCTTCCACCGGGGAGCTGTTTTTT.

This clonotype came up a few times. This rearrangement joins TRBV11-2 to TRBJ2-5; D might be TRBD2 (5 bases). CDR3 size: 14 residues. V lost 0 bases and J 7 bases, leaving 12 bases between the germline ends. The V gene's germline CDR1 is SGHAT and CDR2 FQNNGV. This CDR3 is CASSLDYQDSTQYF. CDR3 coding DNA: TGTGCCAGCAGCTTAGATTATCAGGACTCGACCCAGTACTTC.

This clonotype was found a few times. This rearrangement joins TRBV18 to TRBJ2-7, with a weak D call TRBD1 (6 bases). V gave up 5 bases and J gave up 6 bases, with 17 bases separating them. The CDR3 covers 14 residues. The germline V gene encodes CDR1 KGHSH and CDR2 LQKENI. The CDR3: CASSGRTGQSEQYF. DNA of the CDR3: TGTGCCAGCTCAGGTCGTACAGGGCAGAGCGAGCAGTACTTC.

This clonotype was counted at least ten times. The CDR3 DNA reads TGTGCCAGCAGGATCGACAGCAATCAGCCCCAGCATTTT. Translated: CASRIDSNQPQHF. The chain employs TRBV6-6 and TRBJ1-5; no reliable D call. In germline, CDR1 is MNHNY, CDR2 SVGAGI (reference sequence). Trimming pared 6 bases from V and 1 base from J, leaving 7 bases between. CDR3 size: 13 residues.

This clonotype has only a few counts. This rearrangement joins TRBV20-1 to TRBJ1-5; 9 bases are shared with TRBD1. Germline values: CDR1 DFQATT, CDR2 SNEGSKA (reference sequence). With 5 bases clipped from V and 2 bases from J, the junction kept 16 bases outside the gene matches. The CDR3 runs 18 residues. The CDR3 DNA reads TGCAGTGCTCCACCGACAGGGGGTGCTTTGCTGGGCAATCAGCCCCAGCATTTT. Its translation: CSAPPTGGALLGNQPQHF.

This rearrangement joins TRBV4-1 to TRBJ2-1; D may match TRBD1 or TRBD2 (5 bases each). CDR1 and CDR2 (germline): MGHRA, YSYEKL. V was shortened by 4 bases and J by 5 bases, with 18 bases between the two germline ends. The CDR3 covers 16 residues. CDR3 in amino acids: CASSPRQRSANNEQFF. CDR3 nucleotide sequence: TGCGCCAGCAGCCCTAGACAGCGGTCGGCGAACAATGAGCAGTTCTTC.

The rearrangement joins TRBV7-9 to TRBJ1-2; TRBD1 might be the D (5 bases). The germline V and J ends were trimmed by 5 bases and 0 bases, with 13 bases remaining between them. Germline lookup yields CDR1 SEHNR and CDR2 FQNEAQ (reference sequence). This CDR3 contains 15 residues. The CDR3 coding sequence is TGTGCCAGCAGCGGCCGGGACCTAGCTAACTATGGCTACACCTTC. Encoded protein: CASSGRDLANYGYTF.